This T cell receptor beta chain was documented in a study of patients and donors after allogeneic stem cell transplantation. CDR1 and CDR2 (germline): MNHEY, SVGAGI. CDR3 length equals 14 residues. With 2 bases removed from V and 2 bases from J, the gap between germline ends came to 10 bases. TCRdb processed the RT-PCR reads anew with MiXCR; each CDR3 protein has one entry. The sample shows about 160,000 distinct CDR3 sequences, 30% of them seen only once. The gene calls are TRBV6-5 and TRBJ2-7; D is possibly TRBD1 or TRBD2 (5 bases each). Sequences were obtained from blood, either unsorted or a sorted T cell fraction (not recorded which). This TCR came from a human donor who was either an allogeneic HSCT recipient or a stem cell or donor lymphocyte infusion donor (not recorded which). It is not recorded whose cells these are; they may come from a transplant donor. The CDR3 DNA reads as TGTGCCAGCAGTTACGGGACGCTTGCCTACGAGCAGTACTTC. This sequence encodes CASSYGTLAYEQYF.